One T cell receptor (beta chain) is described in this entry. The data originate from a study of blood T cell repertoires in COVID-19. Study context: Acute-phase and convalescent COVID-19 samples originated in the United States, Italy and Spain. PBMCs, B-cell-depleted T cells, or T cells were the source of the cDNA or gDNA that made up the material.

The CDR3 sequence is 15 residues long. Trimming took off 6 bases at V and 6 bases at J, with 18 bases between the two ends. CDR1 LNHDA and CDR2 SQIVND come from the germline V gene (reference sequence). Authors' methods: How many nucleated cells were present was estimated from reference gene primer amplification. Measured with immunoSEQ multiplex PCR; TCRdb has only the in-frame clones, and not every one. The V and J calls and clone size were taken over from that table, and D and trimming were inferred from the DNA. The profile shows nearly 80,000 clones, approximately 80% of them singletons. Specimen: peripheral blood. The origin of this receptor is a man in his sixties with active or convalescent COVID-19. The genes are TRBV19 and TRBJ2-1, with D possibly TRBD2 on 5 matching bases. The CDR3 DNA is TGTGCCAGTAGCCAACTAGTCGGAGGAGTCAATGAGCAGTTCTTC. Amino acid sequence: CASSQLVGGVNEQFF.